This T cell receptor (beta chain) derives from a study of HIV-infected patients and healthy controls. This clonotype has ten or more counts. This beta chain is off target for a library built for alpha chains, so its abundance means little. Antiretroviral therapy had run roughly three months, about 14 weeks, before follow-up blood collection. No cell fractionation was done, so the repertoire covers all unsorted peripheral blood T cells. Reverse transcription used approximately 500 ng RNA and constant-region primers for alpha and beta. Separate chain-specific third strand synthesis with multiplexing indices produced the alpha and beta libraries. TCRdb fed the 5' RACE reads into MiXCR, producing one record per CDR3 protein. Of 8,000 to 8,500 distinct CDR3 sequences in the sample, roughly 6.2% were seen once. The TCR was taken from an adult with HIV infection. This specimen consisted of blood, obtained during antiretroviral therapy.

In nucleotides, the CDR3 is TGTGCCACTGGGGGACAGGGGCTAGGGACTGAAGCTTTCTTT. Translation gives CATGGQGLGTEAFF. This chain links TRBV12-3 or TRBV12-4 with TRBJ1-1, with 10 bases fitting TRBD1. The CDR3 contains 14 residues. V shed 10 bases, J shed 5 bases, and the junction held 10 bases outside the gene matches.